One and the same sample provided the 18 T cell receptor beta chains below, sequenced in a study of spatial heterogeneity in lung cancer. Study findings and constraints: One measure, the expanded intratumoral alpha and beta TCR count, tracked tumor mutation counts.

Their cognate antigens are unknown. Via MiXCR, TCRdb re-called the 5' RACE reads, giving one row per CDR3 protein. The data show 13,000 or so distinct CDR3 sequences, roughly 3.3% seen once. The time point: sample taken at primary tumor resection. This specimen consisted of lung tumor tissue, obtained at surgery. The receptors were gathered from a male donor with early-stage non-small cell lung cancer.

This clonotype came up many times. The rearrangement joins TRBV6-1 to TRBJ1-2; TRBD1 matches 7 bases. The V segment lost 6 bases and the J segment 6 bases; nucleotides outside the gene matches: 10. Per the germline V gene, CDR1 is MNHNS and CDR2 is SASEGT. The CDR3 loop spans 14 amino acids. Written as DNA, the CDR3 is TGTGCCAGCAGAGGGCTGACAGGGAGCCATGGCTACACCTTC. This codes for CASRGLTGSHGYTF.

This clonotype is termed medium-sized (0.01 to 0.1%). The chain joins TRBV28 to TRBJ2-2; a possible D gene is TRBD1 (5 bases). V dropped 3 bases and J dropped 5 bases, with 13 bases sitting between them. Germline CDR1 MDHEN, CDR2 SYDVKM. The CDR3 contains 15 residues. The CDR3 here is CASSLVLQDTGELFF. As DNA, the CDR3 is TGTGCCAGCAGTTTGGTATTACAGGATACCGGGGAGCTGTTTTTT. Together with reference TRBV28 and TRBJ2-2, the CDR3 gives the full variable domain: DVKVTQSSRYLVKRTGEKVFLECVQDMDHENMFWYRQDPGLGLRLIYFSYDVKMKEKGDIPEGYSVSREKKERFSLILESASTNQTSMYLCASSLVLQDTGELFFGEGSRLTVL.

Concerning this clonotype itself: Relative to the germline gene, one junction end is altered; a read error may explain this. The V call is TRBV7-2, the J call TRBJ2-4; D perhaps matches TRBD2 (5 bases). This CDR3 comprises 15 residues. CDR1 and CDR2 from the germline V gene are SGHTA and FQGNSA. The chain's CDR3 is CASTIRGGGENMQYF. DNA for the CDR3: TGTGCCAGCACCATCAGAGGAGGAGGCGAAAACATGCAGTACTTC.

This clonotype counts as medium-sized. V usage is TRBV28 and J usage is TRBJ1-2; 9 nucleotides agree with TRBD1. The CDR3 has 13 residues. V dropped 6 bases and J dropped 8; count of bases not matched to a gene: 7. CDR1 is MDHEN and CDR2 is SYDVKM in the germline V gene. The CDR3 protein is CASRSDRGSGYTF. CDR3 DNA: TGTGCCAGCAGATCCGACAGGGGGTCCGGCTACACCTTC.

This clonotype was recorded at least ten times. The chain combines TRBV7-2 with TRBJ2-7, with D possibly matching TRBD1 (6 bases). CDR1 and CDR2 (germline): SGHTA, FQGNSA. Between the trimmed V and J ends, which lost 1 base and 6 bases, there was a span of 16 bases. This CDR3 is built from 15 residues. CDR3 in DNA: TGTGCCAGCAGCTTAGAAATAGGGGGTCGGGGCGAGCAGTACTTC. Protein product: CASSLEIGGRGEQYF.

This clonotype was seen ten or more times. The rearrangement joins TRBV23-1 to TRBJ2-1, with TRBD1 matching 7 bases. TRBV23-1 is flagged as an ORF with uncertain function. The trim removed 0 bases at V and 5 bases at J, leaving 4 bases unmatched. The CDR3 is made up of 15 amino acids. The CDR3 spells CASSQSGTGDNEQFF. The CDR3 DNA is TGCGCCAGCAGTCAATCAGGAACAGGGGACAATGAGCAGTTCTTC.

The CDR3, as DNA: TGTGCCAGCAGCTTACAACAGGGATACACAGATACGCAGTATTTT. Its translation: CASSLQQGYTDTQYF. V gene TRBV7-9 combines with J gene TRBJ2-3; TRBD1 is a possible D gene (6 bases). CDR1 is SEHNR, CDR2 FQNEAQ, per germline (reference sequence). V lost 2 bases to trimming and J lost 2 bases, with 11 bases between them. The CDR3 is made up of 15 amino acids.

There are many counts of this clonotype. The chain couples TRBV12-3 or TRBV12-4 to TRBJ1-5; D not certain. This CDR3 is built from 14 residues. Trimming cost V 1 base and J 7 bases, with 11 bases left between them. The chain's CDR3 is CASSLDYGNQPQHF. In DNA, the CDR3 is TGTGCCAGCAGTTTAGATTATGGGAACCAGCCCCAGCATTTT.

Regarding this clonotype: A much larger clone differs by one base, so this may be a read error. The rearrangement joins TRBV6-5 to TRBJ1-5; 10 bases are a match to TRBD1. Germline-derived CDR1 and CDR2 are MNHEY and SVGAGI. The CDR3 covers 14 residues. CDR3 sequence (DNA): TGTGCCACCGGGACAGGGGCTAGCAATCAGCCCCAGAATTTT. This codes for CATGTGASNQPQNF.

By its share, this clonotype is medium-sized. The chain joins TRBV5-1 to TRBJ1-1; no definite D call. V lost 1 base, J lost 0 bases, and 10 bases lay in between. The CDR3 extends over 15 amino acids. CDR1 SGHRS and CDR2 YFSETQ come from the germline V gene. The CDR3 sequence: CASSLLAEMNTEAFF. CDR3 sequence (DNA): TGCGCCAGCAGCTTGTTGGCAGAAATGAACACTGAAGCTTTCTTT.

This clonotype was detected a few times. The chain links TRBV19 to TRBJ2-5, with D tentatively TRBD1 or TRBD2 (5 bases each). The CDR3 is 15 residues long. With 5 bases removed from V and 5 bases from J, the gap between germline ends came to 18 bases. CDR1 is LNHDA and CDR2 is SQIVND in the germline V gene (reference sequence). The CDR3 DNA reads TGTGCCAGTAGTGCCCGCCAGGGACGGGCCGAGACCCAGTACTTC. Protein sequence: CASSARQGRAETQYF.

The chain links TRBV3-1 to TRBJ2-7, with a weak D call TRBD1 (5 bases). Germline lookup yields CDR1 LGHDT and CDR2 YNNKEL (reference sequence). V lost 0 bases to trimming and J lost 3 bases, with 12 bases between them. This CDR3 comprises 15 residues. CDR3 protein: CASSQDPGRDYEQYF. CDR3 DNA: TGTGCCAGCAGCCAAGATCCGGGCAGGGACTACGAGCAGTACTTC.

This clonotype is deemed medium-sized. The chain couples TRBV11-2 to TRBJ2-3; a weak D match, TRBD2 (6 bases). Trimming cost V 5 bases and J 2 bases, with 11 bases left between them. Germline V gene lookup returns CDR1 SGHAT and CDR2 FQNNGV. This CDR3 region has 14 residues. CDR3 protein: CASSQRDFTDTQYF. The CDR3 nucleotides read TGTGCCAGCAGCCAAAGGGACTTCACAGATACGCAGTATTTT.

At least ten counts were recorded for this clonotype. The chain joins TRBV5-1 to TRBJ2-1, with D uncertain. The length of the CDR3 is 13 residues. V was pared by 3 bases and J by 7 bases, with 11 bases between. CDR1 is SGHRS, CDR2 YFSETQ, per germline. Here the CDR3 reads CASSWVGENEQFF. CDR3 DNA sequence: TGCGCCAGCAGCTGGGTGGGCGAAAATGAGCAGTTCTTC. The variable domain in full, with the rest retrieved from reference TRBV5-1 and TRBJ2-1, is KAGVTQTPRYLIKTRGQQVTLSCSPISGHRSVSWYQQTPGQGLQFLFEYFSETQRNKGNFPGRFSGRQFSNSRSEMNVSTLELGDSALYLCASSWVGENEQFFGPGTRLTVL.

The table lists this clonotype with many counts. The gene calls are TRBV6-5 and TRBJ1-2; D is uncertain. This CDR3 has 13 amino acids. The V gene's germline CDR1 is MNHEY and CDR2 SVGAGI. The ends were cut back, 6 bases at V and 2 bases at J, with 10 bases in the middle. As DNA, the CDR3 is TGTGCCAGCAGGGCAGTGGGGAACTATGGCTACACCTTC. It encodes CASRAVGNYGYTF.

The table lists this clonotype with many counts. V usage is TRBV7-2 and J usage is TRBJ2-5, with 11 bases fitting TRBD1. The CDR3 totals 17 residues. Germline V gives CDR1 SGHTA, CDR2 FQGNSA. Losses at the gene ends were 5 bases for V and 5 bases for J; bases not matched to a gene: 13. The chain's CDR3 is CASSRGELDRGRETQYF. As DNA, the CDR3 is TGTGCCAGCAGCCGAGGCGAGTTGGACAGGGGGCGCGAGACCCAGTACTTC.

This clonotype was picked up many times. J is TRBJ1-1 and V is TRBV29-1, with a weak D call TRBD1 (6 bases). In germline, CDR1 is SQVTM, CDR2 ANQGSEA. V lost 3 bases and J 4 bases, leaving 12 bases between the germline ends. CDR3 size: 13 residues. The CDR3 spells CSVEYREGTEAFF. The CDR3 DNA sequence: TGCAGCGTTGAGTACAGGGAGGGCACTGAAGCTTTCTTT. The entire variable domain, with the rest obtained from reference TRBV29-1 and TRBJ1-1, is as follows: SAVISQKPSRDICQRGTSLTIQCQVDSQVTMMFWYRQQPGQSLTLIATANQGSEATYESGFVIDKFPISRPNLTFSTLTVSNMSPEDSSIYLCSVEYREGTEAFFGQGTRLTVV.

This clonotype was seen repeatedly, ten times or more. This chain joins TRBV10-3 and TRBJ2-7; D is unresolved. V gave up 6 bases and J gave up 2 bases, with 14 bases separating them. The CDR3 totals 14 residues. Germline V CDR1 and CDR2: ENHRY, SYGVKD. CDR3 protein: CAIRDLGYTYEQYF. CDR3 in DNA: TGTGCCATCAGGGATTTGGGGTATACCTACGAGCAGTACTTC.